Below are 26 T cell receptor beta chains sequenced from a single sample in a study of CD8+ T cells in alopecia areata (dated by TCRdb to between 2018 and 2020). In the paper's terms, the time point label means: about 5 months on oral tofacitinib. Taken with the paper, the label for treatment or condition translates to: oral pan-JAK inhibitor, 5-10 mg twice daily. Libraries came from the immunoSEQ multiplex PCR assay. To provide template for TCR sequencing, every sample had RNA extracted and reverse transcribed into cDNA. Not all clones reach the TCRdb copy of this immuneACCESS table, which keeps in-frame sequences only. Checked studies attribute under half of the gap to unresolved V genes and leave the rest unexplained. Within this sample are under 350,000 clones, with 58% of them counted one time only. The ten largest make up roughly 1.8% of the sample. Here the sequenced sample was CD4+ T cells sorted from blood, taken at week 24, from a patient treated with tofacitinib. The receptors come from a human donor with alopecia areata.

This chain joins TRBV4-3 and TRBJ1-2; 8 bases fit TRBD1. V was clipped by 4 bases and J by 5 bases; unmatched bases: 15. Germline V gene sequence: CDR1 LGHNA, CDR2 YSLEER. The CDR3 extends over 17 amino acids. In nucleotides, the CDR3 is TGCGCCAGCAGCCCCGCTCCGGACAGGGAGGTGGGATATGGCTACACCTTC. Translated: CASSPAPDREVGYGYTF.

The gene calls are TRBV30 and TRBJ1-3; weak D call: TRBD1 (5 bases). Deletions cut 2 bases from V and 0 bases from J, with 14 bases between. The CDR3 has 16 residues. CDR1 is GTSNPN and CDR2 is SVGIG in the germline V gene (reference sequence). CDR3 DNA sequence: TGTGCCTGGAGTATACGACAGTCTTACTCTGGAAACACCATATATTTT. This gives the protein CAWSIRQSYSGNTIYF.

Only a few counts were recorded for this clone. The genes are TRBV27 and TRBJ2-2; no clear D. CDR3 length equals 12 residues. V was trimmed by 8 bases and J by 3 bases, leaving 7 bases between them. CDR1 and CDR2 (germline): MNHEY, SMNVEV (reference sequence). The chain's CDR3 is CASGRYTGELFF. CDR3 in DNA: TGTGCCAGCGGCCGGTACACCGGGGAGCTGTTTTTT.

The CDR3 sequence: CSGKQGRTEAFF. The CDR3 nucleotides read TGCAGCGGGAAACAGGGACGCACTGAAGCTTTCTTT. The chain links TRBV29-1 to TRBJ1-1; tentative D call: TRBD1 (6 bases). V shed 7 bases and J shed 4 bases, with 13 bases lying between them. The CDR3 consists of 12 residues. Looked up from germline, CDR1 is SQVTM and CDR2 is ANQGSEA.

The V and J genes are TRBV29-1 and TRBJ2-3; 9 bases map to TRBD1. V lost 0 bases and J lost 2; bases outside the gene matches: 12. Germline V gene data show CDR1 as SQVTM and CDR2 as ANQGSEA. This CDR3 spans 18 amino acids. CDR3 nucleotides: TGCAGCGTTGAAGATCGGTTCGAGGGACAGGGTCCCACAGATACGCAGTATTTT. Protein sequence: CSVEDRFEGQGPTDTQYF.

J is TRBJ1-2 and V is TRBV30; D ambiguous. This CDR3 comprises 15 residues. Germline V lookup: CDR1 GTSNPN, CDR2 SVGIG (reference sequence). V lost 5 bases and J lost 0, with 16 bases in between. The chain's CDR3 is CAWVYGRPTNYGYTF. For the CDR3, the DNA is TGTGCCTGGGTCTACGGGAGACCTACTAACTATGGCTACACCTTC.

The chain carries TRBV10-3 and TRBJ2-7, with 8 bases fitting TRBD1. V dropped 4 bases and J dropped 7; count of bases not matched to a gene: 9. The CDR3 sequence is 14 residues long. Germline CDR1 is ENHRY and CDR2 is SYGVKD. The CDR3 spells CAISADRGTGEQYF. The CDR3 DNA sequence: TGTGCCATCAGTGCAGACAGGGGAACAGGAGAGCAGTACTTC.

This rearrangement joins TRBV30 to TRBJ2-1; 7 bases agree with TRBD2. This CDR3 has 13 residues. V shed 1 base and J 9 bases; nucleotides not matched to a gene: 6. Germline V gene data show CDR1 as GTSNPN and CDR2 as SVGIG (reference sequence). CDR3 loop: CAWSGWGGGEQFF. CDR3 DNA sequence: TGTGCCTGGAGTGGTTGGGGGGGAGGTGAGCAGTTCTTC.

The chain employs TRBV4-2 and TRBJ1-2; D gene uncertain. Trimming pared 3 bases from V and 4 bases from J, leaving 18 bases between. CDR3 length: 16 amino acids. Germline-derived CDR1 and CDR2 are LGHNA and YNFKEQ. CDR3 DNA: TGTGCCAGCAGCCAGGACGGGCGGAGTGGTGCCTATGGCTACACCTTC. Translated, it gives CASSQDGRSGAYGYTF.

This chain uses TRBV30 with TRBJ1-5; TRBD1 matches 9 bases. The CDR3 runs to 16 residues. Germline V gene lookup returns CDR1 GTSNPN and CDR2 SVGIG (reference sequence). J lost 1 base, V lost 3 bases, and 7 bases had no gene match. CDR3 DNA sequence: TGTGCCTGGAGGACCGGGACAGGGTTAAGCAATCAGCCCCAGCATTTT. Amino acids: CAWRTGTGLSNQPQHF.

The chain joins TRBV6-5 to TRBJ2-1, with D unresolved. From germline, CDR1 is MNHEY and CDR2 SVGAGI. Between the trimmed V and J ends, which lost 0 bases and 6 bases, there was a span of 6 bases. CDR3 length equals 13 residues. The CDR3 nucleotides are TGTGCCAGCAGTTACTCGACCGGCAATGAGCAGTTCTTC. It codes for CASSYSTGNEQFF.

The CDR3 DNA is TGTGCCAGCAGTCCCGGGACAGGGAGCCCTCTACTAACCAAAAACATTCAGTACTTC. Its translation: CASSPGTGSPLLTKNIQYF. The gene calls are TRBV27 and TRBJ2-4; TRBD1 matches at 9 bases. Germline V gene lookup returns CDR1 MNHEY and CDR2 SMNVEV (reference sequence). The CDR3 is 19 residues long. The V segment lost 5 bases and the J segment 2 bases; nucleotides outside the gene matches: 16.

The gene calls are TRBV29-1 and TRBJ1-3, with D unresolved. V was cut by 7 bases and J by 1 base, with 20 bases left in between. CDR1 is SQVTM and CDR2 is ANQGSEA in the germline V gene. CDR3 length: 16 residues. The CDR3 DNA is TGCAGCGCCCGGCAGACGGAATACCTTTCTGGAAACACCATATATTTT. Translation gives CSARQTEYLSGNTIYF.

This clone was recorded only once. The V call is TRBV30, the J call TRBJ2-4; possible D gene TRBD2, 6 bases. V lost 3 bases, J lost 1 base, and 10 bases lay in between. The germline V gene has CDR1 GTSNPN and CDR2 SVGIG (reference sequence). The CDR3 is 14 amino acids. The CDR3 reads CAWRRGAAKNIQYF. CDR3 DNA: TGTGCCTGGAGGCGCGGGGCCGCCAAAAACATTCAGTACTTC.

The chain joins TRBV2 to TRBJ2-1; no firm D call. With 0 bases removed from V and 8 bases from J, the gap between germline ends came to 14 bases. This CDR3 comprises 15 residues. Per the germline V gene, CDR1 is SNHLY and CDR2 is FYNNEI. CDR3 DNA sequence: TGTGCCAGCAGTGAAGCGGCCTACCTTTTGGATGAGCAGTTCTTC. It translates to CASSEAAYLLDEQFF.

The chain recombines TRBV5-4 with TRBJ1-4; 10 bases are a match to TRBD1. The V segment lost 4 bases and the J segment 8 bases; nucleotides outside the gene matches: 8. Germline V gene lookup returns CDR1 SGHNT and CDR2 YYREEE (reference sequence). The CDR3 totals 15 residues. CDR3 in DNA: TGTGCCAGCAGCCCCGGACAGGGGGGAAACGAAAAACTGTTTTTT. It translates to CASSPGQGGNEKLFF.

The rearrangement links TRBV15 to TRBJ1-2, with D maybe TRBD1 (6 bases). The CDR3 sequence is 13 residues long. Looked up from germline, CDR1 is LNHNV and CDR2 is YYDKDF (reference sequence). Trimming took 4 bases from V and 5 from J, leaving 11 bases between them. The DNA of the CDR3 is TGTGCCACCAGCACGCAAGGGGGGTATGGCTACACCTTC. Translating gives CATSTQGGYGYTF.

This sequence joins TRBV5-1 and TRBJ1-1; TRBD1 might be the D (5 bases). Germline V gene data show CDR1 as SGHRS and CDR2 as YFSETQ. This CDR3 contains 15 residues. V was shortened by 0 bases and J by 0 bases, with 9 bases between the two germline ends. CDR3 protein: CASSLAAGMNTEAFF. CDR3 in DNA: TGCGCCAGCAGCTTGGCGGCAGGGATGAACACTGAAGCTTTCTTT. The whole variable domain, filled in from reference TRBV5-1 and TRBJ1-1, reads KAGVTQTPRYLIKTRGQQVTLSCSPISGHRSVSWYQQTPGQGLQFLFEYFSETQRNKGNFPGRFSGRQFSNSRSEMNVSTLELGDSALYLCASSLAAGMNTEAFFGQGTRLTVV.

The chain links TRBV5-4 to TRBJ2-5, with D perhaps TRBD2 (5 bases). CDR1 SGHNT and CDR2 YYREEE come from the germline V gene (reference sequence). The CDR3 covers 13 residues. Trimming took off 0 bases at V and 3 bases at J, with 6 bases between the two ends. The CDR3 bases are TGTGCCAGCAGCTTGGGGAGGAAAGAGACCCAGTACTTC. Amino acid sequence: CASSLGRKETQYF. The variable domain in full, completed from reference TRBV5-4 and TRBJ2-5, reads ETGVTQSPTHLIKTRGQQVTLRCSSQSGHNTVSWYQQALGQGPQFIFQYYREEENGRGNFPPRFSGLQFPNYSSELNVNALELDDSALYLCASSLGRKETQYFGPGTRLLVL.

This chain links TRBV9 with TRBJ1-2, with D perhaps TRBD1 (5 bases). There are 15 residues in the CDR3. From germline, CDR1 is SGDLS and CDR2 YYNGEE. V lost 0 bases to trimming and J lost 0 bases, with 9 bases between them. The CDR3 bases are TGTGCCAGCAGCGTAGCTTCGACAGCTAACTATGGCTACACCTTC. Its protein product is CASSVASTANYGYTF. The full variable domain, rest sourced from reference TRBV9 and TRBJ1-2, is DSGVTQTPKHLITATGQRVTLRCSPRSGDLSVYWYQQSLDQGLQFLIQYYNGEERAKGNILERFSAQQFPDLHSELNLSSLELGDSALYFCASSVASTANYGYTFGSGTRLTVV.

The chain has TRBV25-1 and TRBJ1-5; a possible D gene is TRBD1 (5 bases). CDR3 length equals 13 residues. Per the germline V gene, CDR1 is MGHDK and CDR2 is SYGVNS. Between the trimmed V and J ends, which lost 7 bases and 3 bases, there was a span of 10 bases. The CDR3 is CASTGGPNQPQHF. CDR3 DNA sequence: TGTGCCAGCACGGGGGGACCCAATCAGCCCCAGCATTTT. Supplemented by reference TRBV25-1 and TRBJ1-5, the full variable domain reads EADIYQTPRYLVIGTGKKITLECSQTMGHDKMYWYQQDPGMELHLIHYSYGVNSTEKGDLSSESTVSRIRTEHFPLTLESARPSHTSQYLCASTGGPNQPQHFGDGTRLSIL.

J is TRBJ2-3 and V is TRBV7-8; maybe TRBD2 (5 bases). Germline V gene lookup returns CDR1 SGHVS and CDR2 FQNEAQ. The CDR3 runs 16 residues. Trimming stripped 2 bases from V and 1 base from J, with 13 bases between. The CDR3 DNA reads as TGTGCCAGCAGCTTAAACTCCGGGGTGGGCACAGATACGCAGTATTTT. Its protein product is CASSLNSGVGTDTQYF.

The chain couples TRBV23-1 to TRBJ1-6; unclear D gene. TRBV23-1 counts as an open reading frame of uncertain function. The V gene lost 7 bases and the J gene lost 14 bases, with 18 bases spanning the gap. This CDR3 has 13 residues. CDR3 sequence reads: CASIRKGFRALHF. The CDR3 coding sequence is TGCGCCAGCATCCGAAAAGGGTTTAGGGCCCTCCACTTT.

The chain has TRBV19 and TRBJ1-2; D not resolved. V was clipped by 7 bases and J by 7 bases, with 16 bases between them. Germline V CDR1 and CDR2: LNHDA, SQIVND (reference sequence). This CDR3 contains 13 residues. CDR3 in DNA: TGTGCCAGTATTGGCGGAGGGTTCAGTGGCTACACCTTC. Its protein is CASIGGGFSGYTF.

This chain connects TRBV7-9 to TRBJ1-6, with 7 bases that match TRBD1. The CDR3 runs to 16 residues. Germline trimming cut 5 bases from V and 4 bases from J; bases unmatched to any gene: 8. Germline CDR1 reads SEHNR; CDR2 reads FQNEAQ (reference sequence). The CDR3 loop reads CASSRFPGQYNSPLHF. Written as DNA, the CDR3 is TGTGCCAGCAGCCGCTTCCCGGGACAGTATAATTCACCCCTCCACTTT.

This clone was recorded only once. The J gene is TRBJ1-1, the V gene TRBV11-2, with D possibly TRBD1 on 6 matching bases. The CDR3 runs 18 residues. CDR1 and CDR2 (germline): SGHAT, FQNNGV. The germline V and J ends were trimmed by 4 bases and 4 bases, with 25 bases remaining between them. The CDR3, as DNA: TGTGCCAGCAGCTCCCTGGTGGGACCCAAGGGGGGGATCACTGAAGCTTTCTTT. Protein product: CASSSLVGPKGGITEAFF.